This T cell receptor beta chain was found in a study of neurological immune-mediated disorders. TCRdb re-derived calls from the 5' RACE reads in MiXCR, one entry per CDR3 protein. The repertoire holds 45,000 to 50,000 distinct CDR3 sequences, about a quarter seen once, with about 23% in the top ten. This clonotype was seen ten or more times. Its specificity is not known. Findings and limits, study-wide: No CDR3 amino acid sequences recurred among expanded clones across subjects, suggesting private repertoires in all groups.

Source material: PBMCs. The sequence came from a woman in her 70s in good health.

CDR3 loop: CASSIGGRAYEQYF. The CDR3 nucleotides read TGCGCCAGCAGCATCGGCGGGAGGGCCTACGAGCAGTACTTC. The J gene is TRBJ2-7, the V gene TRBV5-1; 9 bases agree with TRBD2. In germline, CDR1 is SGHRS, CDR2 YFSETQ. This CDR3 spans 14 amino acids. V lost 4 bases to trimming and J lost 2 bases; unmatched junction nucleotides: 4. The full variable domain, completed using reference TRBV5-1 and TRBJ2-7, is KAGVTQTPRYLIKTRGQQVTLSCSPISGHRSVSWYQQTPGQGLQFLFEYFSETQRNKGNFPGRFSGRQFSNSRSEMNVSTLELGDSALYLCASSIGGRAYEQYFGPGTRLTVT.